This is a list of T cell receptor beta chains from one sample in a study of T cells expressing NK-cell markers. TCRdb derives one entry per CDR3 protein from the 5' RACE reads, leaving out DNA. The sample holds around 260,000 distinct CDR3 sequences. Sequencing input: blood T cells: a sorted CD56 or NKG2C T cell subset, CD4+ or CD8+ T cells, or bulk PBMC T cells (not recorded which). These receptors originate from a woman between 18 and 70 years old in good health. Both conserved end residues are part of each CDR3.

TRBV29-1,TRBJ2-3,15,CSVGLAGVGADTQYF
TRBV10-1,TRBJ1-4,15,CASSEPGTGDEKLFF
TRBV12-3/TRBV12-4,TRBJ2-5,14,CASSLWTLQETQYF
TRBV3-1,TRBJ2-2,20,CASSQVGTSGKPIDTGELFF
TRBV29-1,TRBJ2-3,15,CSVRTGPTSTDTQYF
TRBV3-1,TRBJ2-4,18,CASSLGLAGEGAKNIQYF
TRBV6-4,TRBJ1-2,13,CASSDSRGHGYTF
TRBV5-8,TRBJ2-3,16,CASSSRTGLGTDTQYF
TRBV29-1,TRBJ1-5,13,CSVGAAPNQPQHF
TRBV5-6,TRBJ2-3,17,CASSLGGIAGVTDTQYF
TRBV12-3/TRBV12-4,TRBJ1-4,16,CASRNRWEATNEKLFF
TRBV28,TRBJ2-7,15,CASSPAIQGTYEQYF
TRBV9,TRBJ2-1,15,CASSSGGKGSNEQFF
TRBV15,TRBJ2-2,16,CATSRGVDREAGELFF
TRBV5-1,TRBJ2-1,13,CASRRQGGDEQFF
TRBV5-1,TRBJ1-5,15,CASSLGTASNQPQHF
TRBV5-1,TRBJ1-1,15,CASSSQTGLNTEAFF
TRBV11-2,TRBJ2-3,16,CASSLRDRLSTDTQYF
TRBV9,TRBJ1-2,15,CASSREGPPNYGYTF
TRBV7-9,TRBJ1-1,13,CASSRGQSTEAFF
TRBV4-3,TRBJ1-2,14,CASSSTTGTNGYTF
TRBV20-1,TRBJ2-1,16,CSAGGGEAGRYNEQFF
TRBV20-1,TRBJ1-4,11,CMTAANEKLFF
TRBV6-5,TRBJ1-4,14,CASSWDRAGEKLFF
TRBV29-1,TRBJ2-7,14,CSARGGSLQYEQYF
TRBV3-1,TRBJ1-1,14,CASSQFSGDTEAFF